This TCR beta chain comes out of a study of cytomegalovirus exposure and HLA in healthy donors (dated by TCRdb to 2017 to 2019). With respect to the entire study: An earlier analysis of 587 of the donors reported about 300 Gb of sequence data and 95 million to 130 million unique TCR beta sequences obtained from around 170 million T cells. In addition to the first cohort of 666 subjects, a separate validation cohort of over 90 different subjects was used. An earlier analysis of several hundred of the donors used high-throughput TCR beta sequencing to judge whether each TCR beta V gene segment behaved as functional or pseudogenic. All discovery cohort repertoires had been generated using a single sequencing platform. Rather than drawing on any new phenotypic data, the later analysis identified candidate immune exposures from TCR beta sequences and the way those sequences occurred across donors. Class I and class II HLA loci were covered by the typing at four-digit resolution. Typing coverage varied by locus: roughly 620-630 donors for A, B, C, DRB1 and DQB1; approximately 500 for DQA1; nearly 610 for DPA1; approximately 450 for DPB1. A later analysis re-analyzed previously published TCR beta repertoires from hundreds of donors and added high-resolution HLA genotyping to study TCR occurrence patterns. About 280 gigabases of sequencing data and 75 million to 85 million unique TCR sequences made up an early release that covered approximately 700 HLA-typed donors. Among the roughly 400 genotyped donors, under 90% belonged to the genetic ancestry cluster associated with self-reported Caucasian donors. The study aimed to test whether cataloging public T cell receptors could reveal signatures of past pathogen exposure. Because of strong linkage in the cohort, roughly 5 DR-DQ haplotypes were treated as single units for association and clustering. The T cell repertoires of 666 subjects were profiled by immunosequencing and related to cytomegalovirus serostatus. Donor age, sex, ethnicity and CMV serostatus were compiled alongside the repertoire data. On average, roughly 250,000 unique TCR beta nucleotide sequences were sequenced per donor among 300 to 500 genotyped donors of the cohort, with roughly 19% of those sequences being non-productive. A later genetic analysis used genome-wide SNP genotypes for about three fifths of the 666 donors, treating that subset as a discovery cohort. The study combined high-throughput TCR immunosequencing, statistical association of individual TCRs with disease status, and machine learning to predict cytomegalovirus infection status.

In total, about 650 healthy bone marrow donors made up the cohort. At the time of sampling, every cohort member was nominally healthy, though immune exposures that went unrecorded were likely present. The donor tested CMV seronegative, placing the donor among the 350 to 400 seronegative members of the cohort. A peripheral blood sample was collected from each donor, and TCR beta sequencing was performed on peripheral blood mononuclear cells. The Qiagen DNeasy Blood Extraction Kit was used to extract genomic DNA from the blood cell samples. Based on the germline V gene, the CDR1 and CDR2 sequences are MNHEY and SVGAGI. Measured from the cysteine to the phenylalanine, the CDR3 is 14 residues long. Only the CDR3 DNA is retained, 42 bases long and in frame from the first base. Trimming takes 9 bases from V and 5 bases from J, and the germline ends sit 19 bases apart. Receptor amplification or capture employed the immunoSEQ multiplex PCR assay. The multiplex PCR relied on a mix of 60 forward primers for TCR Vbeta segments and 13 reverse primers for TCR Jbeta segments. The CDR3 region of rearranged TCR beta genes was amplified from genomic DNA with a multiplex PCR assay. Amplified TCR beta libraries were sequenced as 87-base-pair reads on the Illumina HiSeq System. Per the source publication's procedure: Across the 670 or so repertoires, a later analysis counted 78 million or so unique TCR beta chains, some 11 million of which were shared by at least two donors. To remove PCR and sequencing errors, raw reads were error-corrected and collapsed into unique sequences using a nearest-neighbor algorithm that merged closely related sequences. Alignment of CDR3 sequences to IMGT reference sequences was used to assign V, D and J gene segments. For a sequence to be retained, a match of at least six nucleotides to both a V gene segment and a J gene segment was required. Rearrangements were classified as productive when the CDR3 lacked stop codons and remained in frame with V and J, and all other rearrangements were classified as non-productive. Following IMGT convention, CDR3 was defined as the stretch from the second conserved V-encoded cysteine up to the conserved J-encoded phenylalanine. The earlier analysis of 450 to 750 of the donors excluded any sequence lacking an unambiguous match to a single V gene segment. An earlier analysis of approximately 590 of the donors called V segments functional above 56.7% productive rearrangements and segregating when the between-donor standard deviation exceeded 5%. To diagnose cytomegalovirus status from the catalog of TCR beta chain sequences, a statistical classification framework was built. In a later analysis, TCR nucleotide sequences were compared against IMGT/GENE-DB human TR gene sequences so that V and J genes could be assigned. Using the TCRdist pipeline, a later analysis assigned CDR3 sequences along with most-parsimonious VDJ recombination scenarios. In a later analysis, each TCR beta chain was defined by its CDR3 amino acid sequence together with its V-gene family, and reads without a unique V-gene family were excluded. In a later analysis, 450 to 600 highly shared, low-generation-probability nucleotide sequences were removed to address suspected cross-contamination and a sequencing artifact. In a later analysis, a clonal expansion index was calculated for each public chain from normalized within-repertoire ranks of inferred template counts. A later analysis computed generation probabilities with a VDJ recombination model fitted to out-of-frame rearrangements, and checked the results against IGoR. Hypergeometric tests were used in a later analysis to score TCR-TCR, TCR-HLA and TCR-CMV co-occurrence, with a repertoire-size bias correction applied to the TCR pairs. In a later analysis, false discovery rates were estimated by permuting HLA or CMV assignments 20 times. In a later analysis, co-occurring TCRs were grouped using DBSCAN, with TCRdist sequence similarity added in when clustering inside HLA-allele-positive subsets. For co-occurrence clustering, repertoires with fewer than 30,000 or more than 120,000 public chains were excluded, along with several repertoires with anomalous nucleotide sharing. The table comes from immuneACCESS by way of TCRdb, which keeps in-frame sequences with V and J called. Part of the clones is missing from these tables; in studies checked, under half for an unresolved V gene and the rest for unknown reasons. The D gene and trimming were derived from the DNA, and the V and J assignments and clone size from that table. For this sample there are around 200,000 clones; 60% to 85% appear just once. 15% to 19% of the sample is in the top ten clones.

As regards this clone: No antigen is known for it. Base qualities are not at hand, and no much larger clone is one base apart.

The study at large found these results: In a later analysis, TCR association rates were found to vary across HLA loci, with the most associated TCRs seen for DRB1 alleles and the fewest for HLA-C alleles. V-gene and J-gene trimming of TCR beta chains was associated with a missense DCLRE1C variant in a later genetic analysis, and the association was replicated in an independent cohort. In a later analysis, most CMV-associated TCR beta chains were found to appear HLA-restricted, with HLA associations seemingly driven largely by CMV exposure. A few of the identified cytomegalovirus-associated TCR beta chains were confirmed in vitro to be specific for cytomegalovirus antigens. Assigning TCR associations to individual alleles was difficult when HLA alleles, especially DR and DQ, strongly co-occurred. The study gave a list of under 200 TCR beta chains associated with cytomegalovirus. A group of highly shared sequence variants was considered likely to be a technical artifact of the sequencing pipeline. For the cohort, immune exposure information was limited to CMV serostatus. According to a later analysis, parvovirus B19, influenza, CMV and Epstein-Barr virus appeared linked to several top co-occurrence clusters. Linkage disequilibrium might explain the correlated functional status among segregating V segments, but an unknown experimental factor could not be ruled out. A further reported finding was that TCR beta sequences accurately predicted the HLA-A and HLA-B alleles for most subjects in the first cohort. Because the 87-base-pair reads could not distinguish some IMGT-functional V segments, including TRBV6-2 and TRBV6-3, those segments were excluded. While some public TCRs were present in many individuals, most TCR sequences turned up only very rarely across donors. Presence/absence analyses assumed roughly uniform sequencing depth across donors, an assumption that may not hold. Because HLA typing was missing for some donors at each locus, association tests included only the typed subset. The earlier analysis of some 540 of the donors excluded approximately 17 rarely observed V segments, including chromosome 9 orphons, because counts were too low. In a later analysis, HLA-associated TCR beta chains showed more clonal expansion and lower generation probabilities than non-associated chains that were equally common. In an earlier analysis of 587 of the donors, most TCR beta V segments appeared in productive rearrangements about 87% or about 30% of the time, broadly matching IMGT annotations. Only TCR beta chains were sequenced in this cohort, and the absence of alpha or paired-chain data limited detectable features. A later analysis associated 15,000 to 20,000 TCR beta sequences with specific HLA alleles at a false discovery rate of 0.05. According to a later genetic analysis, donors in an Asian-associated ancestry cluster had fewer N-insertions in productive TCRs than the approximately 650-donor mean. The authors suggested that the approach could potentially be generalized to other disease states and immunological phenotypes. Cytomegalovirus status was reported to be diagnosed by the classifier with high specificity and sensitivity in both the original and validation cohorts.

The clonotype was recovered from a middle-aged man in good health and CMV-seronegative. Sequenced: PBMCs. The chain joins TRBV6-5 to TRBJ1-1; D gene: possibly TRBD1, on 5 matching bases. The CDR3 region reads CASSGGRARTEAFF. The DNA reads TGTGCCAGTAGCGGGGGGAGGGCGAGAACTGAAGCTTTCTTT.